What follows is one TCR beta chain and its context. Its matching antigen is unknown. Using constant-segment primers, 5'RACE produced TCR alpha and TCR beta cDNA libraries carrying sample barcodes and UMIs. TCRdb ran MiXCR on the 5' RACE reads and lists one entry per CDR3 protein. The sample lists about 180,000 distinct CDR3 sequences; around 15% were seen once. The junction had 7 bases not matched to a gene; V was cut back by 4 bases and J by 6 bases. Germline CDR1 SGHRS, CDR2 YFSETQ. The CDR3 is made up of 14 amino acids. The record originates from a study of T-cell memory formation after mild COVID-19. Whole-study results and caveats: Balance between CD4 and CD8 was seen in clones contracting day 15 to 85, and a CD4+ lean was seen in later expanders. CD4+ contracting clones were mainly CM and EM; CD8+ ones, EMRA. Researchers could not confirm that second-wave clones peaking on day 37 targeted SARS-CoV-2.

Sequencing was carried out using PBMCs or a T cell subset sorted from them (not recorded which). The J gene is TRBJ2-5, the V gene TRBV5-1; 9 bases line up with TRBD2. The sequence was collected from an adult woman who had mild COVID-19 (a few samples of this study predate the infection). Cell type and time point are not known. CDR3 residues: CASSPQSGGKTQYF. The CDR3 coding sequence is TGCGCCAGCAGCCCCCAGAGCGGGGGGAAGACCCAGTACTTC.